The next 17 T cell receptor beta chains were all read from a single sample in a study of blood T cell repertoires in COVID-19. Data came from immunoSEQ multiplex PCR; TCRdb stores just in-frame clones and leaves some out. The table shows 150,000 to 200,000 clones, with 70% to 90% occurring only once. The sequencing input was peripheral blood. The receptors were gathered from a man in his fifties or sixties with active or convalescent COVID-19.

DNA for the CDR3: TGTGCCAGCAGCGCGGGACAGGGGAGGACAGATACGCAGTATTTT. This encodes CASSAGQGRTDTQYF. The rearrangement joins TRBV6-5 to TRBJ2-3; TRBD1 aligns across 10 bases. Trimming at V came to 6 bases and at J to 3 bases, leaving 6 bases not matched to a gene. Germline CDR1 and CDR2: MNHEY and SVGAGI. This CDR3 has 15 amino acids.

This chain joins TRBV5-1 and TRBJ2-1; 9 bases fit TRBD1. Germline assignment: CDR1 SGHRS and CDR2 YFSETQ. The CDR3 runs to 17 residues. V shed 5 bases, J shed 8 bases, and the junction held 17 bases outside the gene matches. The chain's CDR3 is CASRMTLPGQGIHEQFF. In DNA, the CDR3 is TGCGCCAGCAGGATGACTCTTCCCGGACAGGGGATTCATGAGCAGTTCTTC.

The chain has TRBV28 and TRBJ1-1, with 7 bases fitting TRBD1. The CDR3 spans 17 residues. Germline values: CDR1 MDHEN, CDR2 SYDVKM. V dropped 1 base and J dropped 0; count of bases not matched to a gene: 8. The CDR3 spells CASSLLNRGIMNTEAFF. The CDR3 nucleotides read TGTGCCAGCAGTTTATTAAACAGGGGAATTATGAACACTGAAGCTTTCTTT.

The chain joins TRBV5-1 to TRBJ2-1, with a possible D match to TRBD2 (6 bases). Per germline, CDR1 SGHRS and CDR2 YFSETQ. The CDR3 covers 14 residues. Trimming cost V 5 bases and J 8 bases, with 17 bases left between them. The CDR3 DNA sequence: TGCGCCAGCAGTGGAGGGTCCCCGAGGGATGAGCAGTTCTTC. Translated: CASSGGSPRDEQFF.

This clone has only one observation. This rearrangement joins TRBV28 to TRBJ2-1, with TRBD2 identical over 7 bases. V lost 5 bases, J lost 6 bases, and 10 bases stayed unmatched. The CDR3 is made up of 15 amino acids. Per the germline V gene, CDR1 is MDHEN and CDR2 is SYDVKM. CDR3 protein: CASSMTSPKGNEQFF. The CDR3 bases are TGTGCCAGCAGTATGACTAGCCCTAAGGGCAATGAGCAGTTCTTC.

The V gene is TRBV3-1 (or the pseudogene TRBV3-2), the J gene TRBJ2-7, with TRBD2 identical over 7 bases. Germline loops: CDR1 LGHDT, CDR2 YNNKEL (reference sequence). J gave up 3 bases and V 0 bases, and 2 bases lay outside the gene matches. This CDR3 contains 14 residues. In DNA form, the CDR3 reads TGTGCCAGCAGCCAAGAGACTAGCAGCTACGAGCAGTACTTC. Translated: CASSQETSSYEQYF.

The V gene is TRBV7-2, the J gene TRBJ2-1; 10 bases agree with TRBD2. The germline CDR1 and CDR2 sequences are SGHTA and FQGNSA. With 5 bases clipped from V and 7 bases from J, the junction kept 8 bases outside the gene matches. The CDR3 is 15 residues long. CDR3 nucleotide sequence: TGTGCCAGCAGCGTAGAGCGGGGGGGCGAAAATGAGCAGTTCTTC. It encodes CASSVERGGENEQFF.

This clone was observed a handful of times. This chain joins TRBV5-1 and TRBJ1-1; no firm D call. The CDR3 has 13 amino acids. Germline V CDR1 and CDR2: SGHRS, YFSETQ. V was cut by 4 bases and J by 4 bases, with 11 bases left in between. The CDR3 sequence: CASSLAVPTEAFF. In nucleotides, the CDR3 is TGCGCCAGCAGCCTAGCTGTTCCCACTGAAGCTTTCTTT.

The V and J genes are TRBV21-1 and TRBJ2-7; the table names TRBD1, a call not compared with the DNA. TRBV21-1 is a known pseudogene. The CDR3 consists of 13 residues. CDR3 bases: TGTGCCACGATAGGGACAGGGGGCTCCGAGCAGTACTTC. This encodes CATIGTGGSEQYF.

This chain connects TRBV6-5 to TRBJ1-2; tentatively, D is TRBD1 (6 bases). This CDR3 has 14 residues. CDR1 is MNHEY, CDR2 SVGAGI, per germline. Trimming removed 6 bases from V and 3 bases from J, with 14 bases in between. DNA for the CDR3: TGTGCCAGCAGAGCTACAGGGAGGGACTATGGCTACACCTTC. Residues: CASRATGRDYGYTF.

The V gene is TRBV4-1, the J gene TRBJ1-2; D may be TRBD1 (6 bases). Trimming left V 0 bases short and J 8 bases short, with 13 bases between. Germline CDR1 is MGHRA and CDR2 is YSYEKL. This CDR3 has 14 amino acids. CDR3 region: CASSQDRGNRGYTF. The CDR3 DNA is TGCGCCAGCAGCCAAGACAGGGGAAACAGGGGCTACACCTTC.

The chain recombines TRBV3-1 (or the pseudogene TRBV3-2) with TRBJ2-7; 7 nucleotides line up with TRBD1. The length of the CDR3 is 14 residues. Germline V CDR1 and CDR2: LGHDT, YNNKEL (reference sequence). The V and J ends lost 0 bases and 5 bases, in that order; junction bases with no gene match: 4. CDR3 in DNA: TGTGCCAGCAGCCAAGACCCAGGGGGAGACGAGCAGTACTTC. It specifies CASSQDPGGDEQYF.

The chain combines TRBV7-5 with TRBJ1-5; the table names TRBD1, a call not compared with the DNA. TRBV7-5 is labeled a pseudogene. This CDR3 region has 15 residues. CDR3 amino acids: CVRSLGHDSNQPQHF. The CDR3 coding sequence is TGTGTCAGAAGCTTGGGACACGATAGCAATCAGCCCCAGCATTTT.

The chain has TRBV7-2 and TRBJ2-7; 8 bases are shared with TRBD1. CDR3 length equals 15 residues. The J segment lost 7 bases and the V segment lost 1 base, leaving 9 bases of the junction unmatched. Germline V gene sequence: CDR1 SGHTA, CDR2 FQGNSA. CDR3 amino acids: CASSLVRQGMGEQYF. The CDR3 DNA is TGTGCCAGCAGCTTAGTAAGACAGGGGATGGGGGAGCAGTACTTC.

The J gene is TRBJ1-1, the V gene TRBV7-2; 8 bases align to TRBD1. The CDR3 has 15 amino acids. With V trimmed by 7 bases and J by 3 bases, 10 bases remained unmatched. The germline CDR1 and CDR2 sequences are SGHTA and FQGNSA. The CDR3: CASKEQGAGYTEAFF. CDR3 nucleotides: TGTGCCAGCAAGGAGCAGGGGGCAGGGTACACTGAAGCTTTCTTT.

The CDR3 DNA sequence: TGTGCCAGCAGTTTGTTTAGCGGGGGGGTAGGTGAGCAGTTCTTC. Translating gives CASSLFSGGVGEQFF. The rearrangement joins TRBV28 to TRBJ2-1; TRBD2 aligns across 11 bases. This CDR3 is built from 15 residues. From germline, CDR1 is MDHEN and CDR2 SYDVKM. The ends lost 3 bases at V and 9 bases at J; junction bases unmatched: 7.

CDR3 sequence: CASKKGHGETYGYTF. The CDR3 DNA sequence: TGTGCCAGCAAAAAAGGACATGGAGAAACTTATGGCTACACCTTC. The J gene is TRBJ1-2, the V gene TRBV2, with a weak D call TRBD1 (5 bases). Germline V gene lookup returns CDR1 SNHLY and CDR2 FYNNEI. The V and J ends lost 7 bases and 5 bases respectively, with 20 bases between them. This CDR3 has 15 amino acids.